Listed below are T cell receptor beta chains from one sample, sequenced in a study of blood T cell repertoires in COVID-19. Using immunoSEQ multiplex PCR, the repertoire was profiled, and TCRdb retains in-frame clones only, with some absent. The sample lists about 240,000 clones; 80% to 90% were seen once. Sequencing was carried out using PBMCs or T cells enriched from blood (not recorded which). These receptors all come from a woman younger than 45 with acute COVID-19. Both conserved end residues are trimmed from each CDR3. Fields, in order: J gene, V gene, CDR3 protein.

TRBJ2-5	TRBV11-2	ASSLSMGHGLAQY
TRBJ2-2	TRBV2	ASRTGITGELF
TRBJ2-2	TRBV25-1	ASSEYLAGPNTGELF
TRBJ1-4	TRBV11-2	ASSLDVTGVEKLF
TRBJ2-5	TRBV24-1	ATSDPTSGGRETQY
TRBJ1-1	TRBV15	ATSRDSRMNTEAF
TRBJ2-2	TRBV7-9	AGRPTDSGGKNTGELF
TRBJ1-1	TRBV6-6	ALRGAGNTEAF
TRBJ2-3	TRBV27	ASSWTGASDTQY
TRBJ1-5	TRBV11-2	ASSLGTGRGPQH
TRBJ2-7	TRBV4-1	ASSPTSGGAREQY
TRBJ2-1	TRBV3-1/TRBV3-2	ASSQTSWNEQF